The entry that follows covers one TCR beta chain sequence. No antigen is known for it. Per-base qualities were not stored, and no clone one base away is much larger. This sample stems from a study of cytomegalovirus exposure and HLA in healthy donors (dated by TCRdb to between 2016 and 2019). Notes on the research overall: According to an earlier analysis of 587 of the donors, about 179 million T cells yielded 117 million unique TCR beta sequences and about 280 Gb of sequence data. About 280 gigabases of sequencing data and around 90 million unique TCR sequences made up an early release that covered fewer than 650 HLA-typed donors. Of the roughly 400 genotyped donors, 65% to 90% were placed in the genetic ancestry cluster associated with self-reported Caucasian donors. The study aimed to test whether signatures of past pathogen exposure could be identified by cataloging public T cell receptors. The study profiled the T cell repertoires of around 700 subjects by immunosequencing and related them to cytomegalovirus serostatus. A separate validation cohort of 100 to 150 different subjects was used in addition to the roughly 720-subject first cohort. To predict cytomegalovirus infection status, the study combined high-throughput TCR immunosequencing, statistical association of individual TCRs with disease status, and machine learning. A later analysis re-analyzed previously published TCR beta repertoires from approximately 670 donors and added high-resolution HLA genotyping to study TCR occurrence patterns. The later analysis used no new phenotypic data to find candidate immune exposures, relying instead on TCR beta sequences and their occurrence across donors. To decide whether each TCR beta V gene segment behaved as functional or pseudogenic, an earlier analysis of fewer than 750 of the donors relied on high-throughput TCR beta sequencing. Donor age, sex, ethnicity and CMV serostatus were compiled together with the repertoire data. Genome-wide SNP genotypes for about 65% of the 666 donors were used in a later genetic analysis, which treated that subset as a discovery cohort. Every discovery cohort repertoire had been produced on one sequencing platform. HLA typing covered class I and class II loci at four-digit resolution. Typing coverage varied by locus: about 629-640 donors for A, B, C, DRB1 and DQB1; about 520 for DQA1; about 590 for DPA1; approximately 490 for DPB1. Roughly 5 DR-DQ haplotypes were handled as single units for association and clustering, since linkage in the cohort was strong. On average, around 240,000 unique TCR beta nucleotide sequences were sequenced per donor among 398 genotyped donors of the cohort, with 15% to 20% of those sequences being non-productive. What the research found in general, with its limitations: While some public TCRs were present in many individuals, most TCR sequences turned up only very rarely across donors. Broadly in line with IMGT annotations, most TCR beta V segments showed up in productive rearrangements about 90% or about 30% of the time in an earlier analysis of around 600 of the donors. The presence/absence analyses assumed that sequencing depth was roughly uniform across donors, and that assumption may not be true. A further reported finding was that TCR beta sequences accurately predicted the HLA-A and HLA-B alleles for most subjects in the first cohort. Three of the identified cytomegalovirus-associated TCR beta chains were confirmed in vitro to be specific for cytomegalovirus antigens. In this cohort, only TCR beta chains were sequenced, and detectable features were limited by the absence of alpha or paired-chain data. Most CMV-associated TCR beta chains appeared to be HLA-restricted in a later analysis, and the HLA associations seemed to be driven largely by CMV exposure. HLA typing was unavailable for some donors at each locus, so association tests used only the typed subset. Compared with equally common non-associated chains, HLA-associated TCR beta chains in a later analysis were more clonally expanded and had lower generation probabilities. The study listed 170 or so TCR beta chains as associated with cytomegalovirus. The authors suggested that the approach could potentially be extended to other disease states and immunological phenotypes. A later analysis found that TCR association rates varied across HLA loci, with DRB1 alleles showing the most associated TCRs and HLA-C alleles the fewest. In both the original and validation cohorts, the classifier was reported to diagnose cytomegalovirus status with high specificity and sensitivity. In a later analysis, about 16,000 TCR beta sequences were associated with specific HLA alleles at a false discovery rate of 0.05. When HLA alleles, especially DR and DQ, strongly co-occurred, attributing TCR associations to individual alleles was difficult. For the cohort, immune exposure information was limited to CMV serostatus. A group of highly shared sequence variants was considered likely to be a technical artifact of the sequencing pipeline. Because the 87-base-pair reads could not distinguish some IMGT-functional V segments, including TRBV6-2 and TRBV6-3, those segments were excluded. According to a later analysis, parvovirus B19, influenza, CMV and Epstein-Barr virus appeared linked to several top co-occurrence clusters. The earlier analysis of 587 of the donors excluded 15 to 20 rarely observed V segments, including chromosome 9 orphons, because counts were too low. According to a later genetic analysis, donors in an Asian-associated ancestry cluster had fewer N-insertions in productive TCRs than the approximately 670-donor mean. V-gene and J-gene trimming of TCR beta chains was associated with a missense DCLRE1C variant in a later genetic analysis, and the association was replicated in an independent cohort. Linkage disequilibrium might explain the correlated functional status among segregating V segments, but an unknown experimental factor could not be ruled out.

The germline V gene (reference sequence) supplies CDR1 GTSNPN and CDR2 SVGIG. The CDR3 runs 14 residues from the cysteine to the phenylalanine. The only DNA kept is the CDR3, 42 bases in frame from the first base. The junction shows trimming of 0 bases on V and 9 bases on J, and the gene matches do not reach 4 bases of it. The library was built by means of the immunoSEQ multiplex PCR assay. The multiplex PCR relied on a mix of 60 forward primers for TCR Vbeta segments and 13 reverse primers for TCR Jbeta segments. The CDR3 region of rearranged TCR beta genes was amplified from genomic DNA by a multiplex PCR assay. The amplified TCR beta libraries were sequenced on the Illumina HiSeq System as 87-base-pair reads. The published analysis was carried out like this. Across the 640 or so repertoires, a later analysis counted 78 million or so unique TCR beta chains, 8.5 million to 12 million of which were shared by at least two donors. A nearest-neighbor algorithm error-corrected the raw reads and collapsed the reads into unique sequences, merging closely related sequences to remove PCR and sequencing errors. To assign V, D and J gene segments, CDR3 sequences were aligned to IMGT reference sequences. For a sequence to be retained, a match of at least six nucleotides to both a V gene segment and a J gene segment was required. A rearrangement counted as productive if the CDR3 had no stop codons and remained in frame with V and J, and every other rearrangement counted as non-productive. Following IMGT convention, CDR3 was defined as the stretch from the second conserved V-encoded cysteine up to the conserved J-encoded phenylalanine. Sequences without an unambiguous match to a single V gene segment were excluded from the earlier analysis of 450 to 650 of the donors. An earlier analysis of a few hundred of the donors called V segments functional above 56.7% productive rearrangements and segregating when the between-donor standard deviation exceeded 5%. A statistical classification framework was built for diagnosing cytomegalovirus status from the catalog of TCR beta chain sequences. V and J gene assignment, in a later analysis, came from comparing TCR nucleotide sequences with IMGT/GENE-DB human TR gene sequences. Using the TCRdist pipeline, a later analysis assigned CDR3 sequences along with most-parsimonious VDJ recombination scenarios. In a later analysis, each TCR beta chain was defined by its CDR3 amino acid sequence together with its V-gene family, and reads lacking a unique V-gene family were excluded. To address suspected cross-contamination and a sequencing artifact, a later analysis removed approximately 590 highly shared, low-generation-probability nucleotide sequences. In a later analysis, a clonal expansion index for each public chain was calculated from normalized within-repertoire ranks of inferred template counts. Generation probabilities in a later analysis came from a VDJ recombination model fitted to out-of-frame rearrangements, and those results were checked against IGoR. A later analysis scored TCR-TCR, TCR-HLA and TCR-CMV co-occurrence with hypergeometric tests, applying a repertoire-size bias correction to TCR pairs. In a later analysis, false discovery rates were estimated by permuting HLA or CMV assignments 20 times. In a later analysis, co-occurring TCRs were grouped using DBSCAN, with TCRdist sequence similarity added in when clustering inside HLA-allele-positive subsets. Repertoires with fewer than 30,000 or more than 120,000 public chains, plus five repertoires with anomalous nucleotide sharing, were excluded from co-occurrence clustering. Drawn from immuneACCESS, this table holds only the in-frame rearrangements with V and J called that TCRdb kept. Clones are partly lost; checked studies trace under half to an unresolved V gene and leave the rest unexplained. V and J calls and clone size are given by that table; D and trimming were obtained from the DNA. The sample table lists about 120,000 clones, 60% to 85% of them with a count of one. The leading ten clones occupy roughly 1.2% of the sample.

The cohort consisted of hundreds of healthy bone marrow donors. At the time of sampling, every cohort member was nominally healthy, though immune exposures that went unrecorded were likely present. The donor was CMV seronegative and belonged to the group of 352 seronegative cohort members. Every donor gave a peripheral blood sample, and the peripheral blood mononuclear cells from that sample were used for TCR beta sequencing. Genomic DNA was extracted from the blood cell samples with the Qiagen DNeasy Blood Extraction Kit. Recombination linked TRBV30 to TRBJ1-6; the junction holds 8 bases that match TRBD1. Material: PBMCs. This sequence was found in a woman aged 25 to 45 in good health and CMV-seronegative. The nucleotide sequence is TGTGCCTGGAGTGTCCCGCAGGGGGCTTCACCCCTCCACTTT. Protein translation: CAWSVPQGASPLHF.